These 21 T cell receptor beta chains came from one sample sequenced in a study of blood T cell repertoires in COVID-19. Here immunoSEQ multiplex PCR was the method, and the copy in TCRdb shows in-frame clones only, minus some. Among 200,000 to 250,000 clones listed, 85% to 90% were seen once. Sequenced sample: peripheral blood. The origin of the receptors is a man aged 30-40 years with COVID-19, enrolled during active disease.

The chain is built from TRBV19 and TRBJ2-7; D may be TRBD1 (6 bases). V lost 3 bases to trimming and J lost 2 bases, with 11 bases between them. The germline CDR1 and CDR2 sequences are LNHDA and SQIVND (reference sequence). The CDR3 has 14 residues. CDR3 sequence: CASSIGQFAYEQYF. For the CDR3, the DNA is TGTGCCAGTAGTATCGGACAGTTCGCCTACGAGCAGTACTTC.

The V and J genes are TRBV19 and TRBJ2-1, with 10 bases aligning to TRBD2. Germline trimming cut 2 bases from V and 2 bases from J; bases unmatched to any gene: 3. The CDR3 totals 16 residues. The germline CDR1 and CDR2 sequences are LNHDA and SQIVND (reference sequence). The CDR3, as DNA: TGTGCCAGTAGTATATGGAGCGGGGGGGCCTACAATGAGCAGTTCTTC. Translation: CASSIWSGGAYNEQFF.

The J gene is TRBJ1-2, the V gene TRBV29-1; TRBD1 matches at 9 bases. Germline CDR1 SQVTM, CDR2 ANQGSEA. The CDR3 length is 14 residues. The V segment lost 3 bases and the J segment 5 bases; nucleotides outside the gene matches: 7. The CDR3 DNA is TGCAGCGTTGATCTCCGGGACAGGGCTTATGGCTACACCTTC. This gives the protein CSVDLRDRAYGYTF.

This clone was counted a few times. CDR3 in DNA: TGTGCCAGTACTACTACCTCCGGGGTTAACTATGGCTACACCTTC. Translated, it gives CASTTTSGVNYGYTF. This sequence joins TRBV19 and TRBJ1-2; D remains unclear. The length of the CDR3 is 15 residues. Trimming cost V 7 bases and J 1 base, with 16 bases left between them. Germline values: CDR1 LNHDA, CDR2 SQIVND (reference sequence).

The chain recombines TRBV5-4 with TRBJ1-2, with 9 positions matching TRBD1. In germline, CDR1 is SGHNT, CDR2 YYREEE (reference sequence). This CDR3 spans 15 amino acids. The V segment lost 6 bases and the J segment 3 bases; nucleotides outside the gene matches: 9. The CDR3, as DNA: TGTGCCAGCATCACCGGGACAGGGAATGACTATGGCTACACCTTC. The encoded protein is CASITGTGNDYGYTF.

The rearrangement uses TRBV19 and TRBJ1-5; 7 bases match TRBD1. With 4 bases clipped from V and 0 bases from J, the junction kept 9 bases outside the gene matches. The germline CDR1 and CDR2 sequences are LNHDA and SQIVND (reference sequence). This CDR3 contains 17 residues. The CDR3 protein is CASSTLGQPYSNQPQHF. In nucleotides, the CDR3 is TGTGCCAGTAGTACGCTGGGACAGCCTTATAGCAATCAGCCCCAGCATTTT.

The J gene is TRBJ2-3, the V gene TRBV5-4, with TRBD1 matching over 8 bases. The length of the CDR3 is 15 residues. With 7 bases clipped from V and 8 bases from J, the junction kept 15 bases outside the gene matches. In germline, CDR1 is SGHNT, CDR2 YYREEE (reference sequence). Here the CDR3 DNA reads TGTGCCAGCGGGATGACAGGGGTTGTCGGGGCTACGCAGTATTTT. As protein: CASGMTGVVGATQYF.

The CDR3 here is CASSSQTLNSPLHF. The CDR3 DNA is TGTGCCAGCAGCTCACAGACCCTTAATTCACCCCTCCACTTT. V gene TRBV6-5 combines with J gene TRBJ1-6; unclear D gene. Germline CDR1 MNHEY, CDR2 SVGAGI. With 6 bases removed from V and 6 bases from J, the gap between germline ends came to 12 bases. The CDR3 spans 14 residues.

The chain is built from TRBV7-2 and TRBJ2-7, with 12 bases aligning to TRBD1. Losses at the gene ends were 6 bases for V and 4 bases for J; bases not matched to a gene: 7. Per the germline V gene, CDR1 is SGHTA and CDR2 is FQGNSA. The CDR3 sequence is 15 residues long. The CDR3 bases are TGTGCCAGCAGTTCCCCGGGACAGGGGGCTTACGAGCAGTACTTC. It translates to CASSSPGQGAYEQYF.

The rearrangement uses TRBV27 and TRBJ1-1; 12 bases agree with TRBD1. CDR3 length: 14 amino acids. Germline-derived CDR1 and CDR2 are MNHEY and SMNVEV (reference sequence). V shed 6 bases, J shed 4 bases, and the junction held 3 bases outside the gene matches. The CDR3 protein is CASSQGQGATEAFF. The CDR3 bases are TGTGCCAGCAGCCAGGGACAGGGGGCCACTGAAGCTTTCTTT.

The CDR3 coding sequence is TGTGCCACCAGTGATTTTGGGACAGGGAACCAAGAGACCCAGTACTTC. This translates into CATSDFGTGNQETQYF. This chain links TRBV24-1 with TRBJ2-5; 9 positions match TRBD1. V was clipped by 1 base and J by 0 bases; unmatched bases: 2. CDR3 length equals 16 residues. Germline V gene lookup returns CDR1 KGHDR and CDR2 SFDVKD.

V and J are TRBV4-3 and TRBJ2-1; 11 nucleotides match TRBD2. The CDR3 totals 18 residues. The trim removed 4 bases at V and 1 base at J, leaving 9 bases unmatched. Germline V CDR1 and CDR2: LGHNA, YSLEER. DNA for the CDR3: TGCGCCAGCAGCCCCGGGACTAGCGGTCCAAGTTCCTACAATGAGCAGTTCTTC. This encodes CASSPGTSGPSSYNEQFF.

CDR3: CASSPSRVTNEKLFF. The CDR3 DNA sequence: TGTGCCAGCAGTCCGAGCAGGGTAACTAATGAAAAACTGTTTTTT. V usage is TRBV6-6 and J usage is TRBJ1-4; D might be TRBD1 (5 bases). Germline CDR1 MNHNY, CDR2 SVGAGI (reference sequence). V lost 5 bases to trimming and J lost 1 base, with 11 bases between them. The CDR3 is made up of 15 amino acids.

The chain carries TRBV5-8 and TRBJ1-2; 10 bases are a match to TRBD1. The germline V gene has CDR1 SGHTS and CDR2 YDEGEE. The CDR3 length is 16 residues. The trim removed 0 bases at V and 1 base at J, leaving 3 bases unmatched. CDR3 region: CASSLGQGAFNYGYTF. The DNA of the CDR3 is TGTGCCAGCAGCTTGGGACAGGGGGCTTTTAACTATGGCTACACCTTC.

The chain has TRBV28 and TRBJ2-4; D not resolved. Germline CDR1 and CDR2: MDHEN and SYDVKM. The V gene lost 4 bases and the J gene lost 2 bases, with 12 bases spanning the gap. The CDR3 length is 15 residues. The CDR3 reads CASSSPGWTKNIQYF. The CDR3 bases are TGTGCCAGCAGTTCCCCGGGTTGGACCAAAAACATTCAGTACTTC.

CDR3 in amino acids: CASSQDSLLYEQYF. The CDR3 nucleotides read TGTGCCAGCAGCCAAGATAGTCTCCTCTACGAGCAGTACTTC. The chain is built from TRBV4-2 and TRBJ2-7; D uncertain. V lost 0 bases to trimming and J lost 3 bases, with 9 bases between them. The CDR3 consists of 14 residues. CDR1 LGHNA and CDR2 YNFKEQ come from the germline V gene.

In DNA, the CDR3 is TGTGCCAGCAGCTTAGGGGTGGTTCAGCCCCAGCATTTT. Its protein is CASSLGVVQPQHF. This chain connects TRBV5-6 to TRBJ1-5; the D gene is possibly TRBD1 (5 bases). Trimming stripped 2 bases from V and 6 bases from J, with 9 bases between. The CDR3 extends over 13 amino acids. Germline values: CDR1 SGHDT, CDR2 YYEEEE.

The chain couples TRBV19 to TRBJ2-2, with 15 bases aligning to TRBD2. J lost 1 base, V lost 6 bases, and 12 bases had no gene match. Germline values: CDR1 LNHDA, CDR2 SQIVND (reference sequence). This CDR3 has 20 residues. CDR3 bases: TGTGCCAGTAGCACCTGGTGGACTAGCGGGGGGGCTGGGAACACCGGGGAGCTGTTTTTT. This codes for CASSTWWTSGGAGNTGELFF. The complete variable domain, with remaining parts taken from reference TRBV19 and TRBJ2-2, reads DGGITQSPKYLFRKEGQNVTLSCEQNLNHDAMYWYRQDPGQGLRLIYYSQIVNDFQKGDIAEGYSVSREKKESFPLTVTSAQKNPTAFYLCASSTWWTSGGAGNTGELFFGEGSRLTVL.

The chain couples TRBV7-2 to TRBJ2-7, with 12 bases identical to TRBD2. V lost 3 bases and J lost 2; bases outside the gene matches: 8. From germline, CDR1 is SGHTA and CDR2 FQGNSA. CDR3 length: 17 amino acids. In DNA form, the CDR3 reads TGTGCCAGCAGCTTGGCTAGCGGGAGGGAAATCGCCTACGAGCAGTACTTC. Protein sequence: CASSLASGREIAYEQYF.

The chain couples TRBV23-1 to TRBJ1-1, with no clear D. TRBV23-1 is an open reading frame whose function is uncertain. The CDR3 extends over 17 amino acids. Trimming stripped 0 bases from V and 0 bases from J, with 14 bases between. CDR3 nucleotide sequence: TGCGCCAGCAGTCAATCATCCCAGGTGATAGTGAACACTGAAGCTTTCTTT. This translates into CASSQSSQVIVNTEAFF.

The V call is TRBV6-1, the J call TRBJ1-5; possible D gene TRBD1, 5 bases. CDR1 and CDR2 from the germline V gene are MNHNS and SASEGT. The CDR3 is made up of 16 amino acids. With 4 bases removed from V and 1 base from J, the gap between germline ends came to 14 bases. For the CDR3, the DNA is TGTGCCAGCAGTGGGGGGGGTCAAAGGAGCAATCAGCCCCAGCATTTT. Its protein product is CASSGGGQRSNQPQHF.